What follows is one T cell receptor (beta chain) and its context. The antigen is not known. This record belongs to a study of T cell responses to AZD1222 COVID-19 vaccine. Study overall: Second-dose schedules of about 4 or about 12 weeks were combined.

Overall study findings and caveats: Mapped onto spike, vaccine-associated CD4 TCRs spanned it and were dominant at 160-218 and 743-854.

The repertoire was sequenced with immunoSEQ multiplex PCR; TCRdb's copy has only in-frame clones and lacks some. The sample comprises some 140,000 clones, about nine tenths of which are singletons, and approximately 17% rests with the top ten. The clonotype comes from an adult in good health. The sample here was peripheral blood, taken on day 0 of AZD1222 vaccination.

CDR3: CASSYGGAGNQPQHF. The DNA for the CDR3 is TGTGCCAGCAGTTACGGTGGGGCAGGCAATCAGCCCCAGCATTTT. The chain links TRBV6-2 or TRBV6-3 to TRBJ1-5; a weak D match, TRBD1 (5 bases). The germline V and J ends were trimmed by 2 bases and 2 bases, with 10 bases remaining between them. The CDR3 covers 15 residues. In germline, CDR1 is MNHEY, CDR2 SVGEGT.